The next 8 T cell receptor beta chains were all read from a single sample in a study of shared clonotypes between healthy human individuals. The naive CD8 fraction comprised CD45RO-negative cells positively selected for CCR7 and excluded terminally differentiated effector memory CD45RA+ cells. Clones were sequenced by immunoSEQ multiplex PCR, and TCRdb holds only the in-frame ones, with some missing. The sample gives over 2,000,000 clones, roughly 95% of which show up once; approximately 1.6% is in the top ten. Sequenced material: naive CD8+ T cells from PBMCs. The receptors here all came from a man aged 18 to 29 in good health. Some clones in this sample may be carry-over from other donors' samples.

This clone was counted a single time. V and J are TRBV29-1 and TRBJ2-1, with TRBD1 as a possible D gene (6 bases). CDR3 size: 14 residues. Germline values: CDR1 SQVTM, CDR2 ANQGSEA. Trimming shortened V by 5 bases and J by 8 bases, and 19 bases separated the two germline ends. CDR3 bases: TGCAGCGTTCTTACAGGGTTAATGAGGGATGAGCAGTTCTTC. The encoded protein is CSVLTGLMRDEQFF.

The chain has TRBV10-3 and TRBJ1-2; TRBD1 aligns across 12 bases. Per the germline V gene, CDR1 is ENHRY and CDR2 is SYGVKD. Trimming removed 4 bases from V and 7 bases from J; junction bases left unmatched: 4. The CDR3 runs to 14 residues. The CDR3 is CAISGDRGPVGYTF. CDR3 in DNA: TGTGCCATCAGTGGGGACAGGGGGCCCGTTGGCTACACCTTC.

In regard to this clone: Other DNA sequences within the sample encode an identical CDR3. The CDR3 spells CASSISTDTQYF. DNA for the CDR3: TGTGCCAGCAGCATAAGTACAGATACGCAGTATTTT. The chain employs TRBV13 and TRBJ2-3; D gene unclear. Germline V gives CDR1 PRHDT, CDR2 FYEKMQ (reference sequence). V was clipped by 5 bases and J by 3 bases, with 6 bases between them. The CDR3 loop spans 12 amino acids.

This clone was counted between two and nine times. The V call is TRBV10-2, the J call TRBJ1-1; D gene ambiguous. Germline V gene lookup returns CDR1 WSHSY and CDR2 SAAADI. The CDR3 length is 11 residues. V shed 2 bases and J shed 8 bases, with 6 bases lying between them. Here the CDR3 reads CASSEREEAFF. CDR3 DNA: TGCGCCAGCAGTGAGAGGGAAGAAGCTTTCTTT.

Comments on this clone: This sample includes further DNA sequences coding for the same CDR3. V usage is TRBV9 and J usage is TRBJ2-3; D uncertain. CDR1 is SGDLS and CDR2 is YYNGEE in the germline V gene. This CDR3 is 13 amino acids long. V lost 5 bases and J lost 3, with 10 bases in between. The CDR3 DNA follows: TGTGCCAGCAGTCCTCTCCGGACAGATACGCAGTATTTT. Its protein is CASSPLRTDTQYF.

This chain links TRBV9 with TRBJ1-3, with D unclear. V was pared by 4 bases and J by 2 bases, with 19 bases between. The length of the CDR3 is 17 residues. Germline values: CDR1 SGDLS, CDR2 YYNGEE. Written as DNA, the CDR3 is TGTGCCAGCAGCTCCTCCTTAACTGGCAGTACTGGAAACACCATATATTTT. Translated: CASSSSLTGSTGNTIYF.

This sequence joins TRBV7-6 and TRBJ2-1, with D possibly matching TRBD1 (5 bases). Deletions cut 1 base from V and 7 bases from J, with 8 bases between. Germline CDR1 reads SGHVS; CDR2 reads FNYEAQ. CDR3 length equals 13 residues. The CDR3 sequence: CASSLGQINEQFF. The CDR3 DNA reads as TGTGCCAGCAGCTTAGGACAGATAAATGAGCAGTTCTTC.

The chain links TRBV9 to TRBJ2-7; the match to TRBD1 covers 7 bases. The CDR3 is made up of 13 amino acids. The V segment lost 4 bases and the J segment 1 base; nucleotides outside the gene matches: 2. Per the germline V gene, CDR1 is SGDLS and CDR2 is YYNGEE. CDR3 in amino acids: CASSQQGSYEQYF. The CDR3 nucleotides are TGTGCCAGCAGCCAACAGGGGTCCTACGAGCAGTACTTC.